A single sample is the source of the 10 T cell receptor beta chains below, sequenced in a study of T cell responses to AZD1222 COVID-19 vaccine. Produced via immunoSEQ multiplex PCR; TCRdb's table is partial and in-frame only. The sample gives 130,000 or so clones, about 94% of which show up once; under 7.5% is in the top ten. The source material was peripheral blood, sampled on day 0 of AZD1222 vaccination. These receptors all stem from an adult in good health.

This chain uses TRBV7-2 with TRBJ1-6, with D perhaps TRBD1 (5 bases). Germline lookup yields CDR1 SGHTA and CDR2 FQGNSA. The CDR3 contains 15 residues. V lost 7 bases to trimming and J lost 7 bases, with 17 bases between them. For the CDR3, the DNA is TGTGCCAGCACCATAGCCGGGACCGAAAATTCACCCCTCCACTTT. This translates into CASTIAGTENSPLHF.

The rearrangement joins TRBV7-3 to TRBJ2-1, with TRBD2 matching 10 bases. The J segment lost 7 bases and the V segment lost 5 bases, leaving 8 bases of the junction unmatched. CDR3 length: 15 amino acids. Germline V CDR1 and CDR2: SGHTA, FQGTGA. The CDR3 DNA is TGTGCCAGCAGCCCGGGACTAGCGCCTCCTAATGAGCAGTTCTTC. Translated: CASSPGLAPPNEQFF.

This chain connects TRBV5-1 to TRBJ2-1; 12 bases are shared with TRBD2. The CDR3 length is 19 residues. Germline V lookup: CDR1 SGHRS, CDR2 YFSETQ. Trimming at V came to 0 bases and at J to 0 bases, leaving 7 bases not matched to a gene. The CDR3 protein is CASSLALAGGHSSYNEQFF. CDR3 sequence (DNA): TGCGCCAGCAGCTTGGCGCTAGCGGGAGGGCACAGCTCCTACAATGAGCAGTTCTTC.

This rearrangement joins TRBV4-3 to TRBJ2-3; D not certain. Per germline, CDR1 LGHNA and CDR2 YSLEER. Trimming took off 4 bases at V and 2 bases at J, with 7 bases between the two ends. This CDR3 is 13 amino acids long. CDR3 region: CASSPSVTDTQYF. The DNA for the CDR3 is TGCGCCAGCAGCCCCTCCGTCACAGATACGCAGTATTTT.

The CDR3 DNA is TGCGCCAGCAGCTTTGACAGCCGTGATGCGTTCTTC. Encoded protein: CASSFDSRDAFF. The gene calls are TRBV5-1 and TRBJ2-1; tentatively, D is TRBD1 (5 bases). The CDR3 runs 12 residues. CDR1 SGHRS and CDR2 YFSETQ come from the germline V gene. Deletions cut 2 bases from V and 15 bases from J, with 15 bases between.

This chain connects TRBV11-2 to TRBJ2-5; TRBD2 matches at 14 bases. CDR3 length: 16 amino acids. Germline CDR1 is SGHAT and CDR2 is FQNNGV. V was pared by 6 bases and J by 5 bases, with 8 bases of the junction left unmatched. CDR3 DNA: TGTGCCAGCAGGGATCAGGGACTAGCGGGAGTGGAGACCCAGTACTTC. Protein product: CASRDQGLAGVETQYF.

J is TRBJ1-2 and V is TRBV20-1; D is unresolved. The CDR3 spans 11 residues. The V end was cut by 3 bases, the J end by 6 bases, with 8 bases between. The V gene's germline CDR1 is DFQATT and CDR2 SNEGSKA (reference sequence). Written as DNA, the CDR3 is TGCAGTGCTAGTGGCTACGATGGCTACACCTTC. Its translation: CSASGYDGYTF.

Of note for this clone: Mismatch with germline at one junction end may stem from a read error. The J gene is TRBJ2-1, the V gene TRBV4-1; maybe TRBD1 (6 bases). Germline V gives CDR1 MGHRA, CDR2 YSYEKL. The CDR3 consists of 15 residues. The CDR3 is CARSQQGGSYNEQFF. The CDR3 DNA reads TGCGCCCGCAGCCAACAGGGTGGCTCCTACAATGAGCAGTTCTTC.

This sequence joins TRBV7-3 and TRBJ2-2, with 8 bases fitting TRBD2. The CDR3 covers 15 residues. V shed 4 bases, J shed 6 bases, and the junction held 7 bases outside the gene matches. Germline V gives CDR1 SGHTA, CDR2 FQGTGA. CDR3 DNA: TGTGCCAGCAGCTCCCCGGGAGGGTTAGCCGGGGAGCTGTTTTTT. This gives the protein CASSSPGGLAGELFF.

This clone showed up just once. The gene calls are TRBV7-6 and TRBJ2-5; TRBD2 aligns across 9 bases. This CDR3 spans 16 amino acids. J gave up 5 bases and V 1 base, and 8 bases lay outside the gene matches. CDR1 and CDR2 from the germline V gene are SGHVS and FNYEAQ. CDR3 coding DNA: TGTGCCAGCAGCTTAGGGGGTAGCGGGAGCAGGGAGACCCAGTACTTC. Residues: CASSLGGSGSRETQYF.